Each of the 15 T cell receptor beta chains below was sequenced from the same sample in a study of cytomegalovirus exposure and HLA in healthy donors. Primers for the PCR totalled 60 Vbeta and 13 Jbeta. Here immunoSEQ multiplex PCR was the method, and the copy in TCRdb shows in-frame clones only, minus some. The data hold about 170,000 clones, with 78% observed a single time. Input material: PBMCs. These receptors all come from a woman between 50 and 59 years old in good health and CMV-seropositive.

The chain recombines TRBV15 with TRBJ2-5; D may be TRBD2 (6 bases). V dropped 2 bases and J dropped 4 bases, with 17 bases sitting between them. CDR3 length equals 16 residues. Germline V gene sequence: CDR1 LNHNV, CDR2 YYDKDF (reference sequence). The chain's CDR3 is CATSRRRGVVRETQYF. CDR3 bases: TGTGCCACCAGCAGACGGCGGGGCGTCGTCAGAGAGACCCAGTACTTC.

Of note for this clone: Other DNA sequences in this sample translate to the same CDR3. This chain joins TRBV5-1 and TRBJ2-7; tentatively, D is TRBD1 (7 bases). The CDR3 consists of 14 residues. Germline V gene data show CDR1 as SGHRS and CDR2 as YFSETQ. The V gene lost 0 bases and the J gene lost 3 bases, with 10 bases spanning the gap. The CDR3 is CASSLDRGGYEQYF. As DNA, the CDR3 is TGCGCCAGCAGCTTGGACAGGGGAGGCTACGAGCAGTACTTC.

The chain links TRBV7-2 to TRBJ1-2; D gene ambiguous. V lost 5 bases to trimming and J lost 3 bases, with 10 bases between them. Germline loops: CDR1 SGHTA, CDR2 FQGNSA. CDR3 length: 13 amino acids. CDR3 sequence: CASSPGWDYGYTF. In DNA, the CDR3 is TGTGCCAGCAGCCCAGGTTGGGACTATGGCTACACCTTC.

This chain joins TRBV4-1 and TRBJ1-5; 12 nucleotides align to TRBD1. Losses at the gene ends were 4 bases for V and 7 bases for J; bases not matched to a gene: 11. CDR1 MGHRA and CDR2 YSYEKL come from the germline V gene. The CDR3 loop spans 17 amino acids. The CDR3 nucleotides are TGCGCCAGCAGCCTCACACTCGGGACAGGGGGCCAGCAGCCCCAGCATTTT. Amino acid sequence: CASSLTLGTGGQQPQHF.

The rearrangement joins TRBV5-1 to TRBJ2-3, with TRBD1 matching over 9 bases. CDR3 size: 19 residues. The ends lost 2 bases at V and 0 bases at J; junction bases unmatched: 13. CDR1 is SGHRS and CDR2 is YFSETQ in the germline V gene. This chain's CDR3 is CASSFMPGQGPYSTDTQYF. CDR3 in DNA: TGCGCCAGCAGCTTCATGCCCGGACAGGGGCCCTATAGCACAGATACGCAGTATTTT.

This clone was picked up one time. This sequence joins TRBV5-1 and TRBJ2-4, with TRBD2 as a possible D gene (6 bases). Per the germline V gene, CDR1 is SGHRS and CDR2 is YFSETQ. Trimming stripped 5 bases from V and 4 bases from J, with 10 bases between. This CDR3 region has 13 residues. The CDR3 DNA sequence: TGCGCCAGCAGAGGTAGCGGTAAAAACATTCAGTACTTC. This codes for CASRGSGKNIQYF.

This chain joins TRBV4-2 and TRBJ2-2, with D possibly being TRBD1 (5 bases). This CDR3 has 18 amino acids. Germline V gene sequence: CDR1 LGHNA, CDR2 YNFKEQ. The V and J ends lost 0 bases and 3 bases respectively, with 17 bases between them. The CDR3 loop reads CASSQDPFRQRHTGELFF. The DNA of the CDR3 is TGTGCCAGCAGCCAAGACCCTTTTCGACAGAGACACACCGGGGAGCTGTTTTTT.

The genes are TRBV5-6 and TRBJ2-7; D is unresolved. The CDR3 loop spans 16 amino acids. Trimming stripped 1 base from V and 0 bases from J, with 14 bases between. Germline V lookup: CDR1 SGHDT, CDR2 YYEEEE. This CDR3 reads CASSLRKVASSYEQYF. CDR3 sequence (DNA): TGTGCCAGCAGCTTGCGGAAGGTTGCTAGCTCCTACGAGCAGTACTTC. Full variable domain (missing parts from reference TRBV5-6 and TRBJ2-7): DAGVTQSPTHLIKTRGQQVTLRCSPKSGHDTVSWYQQALGQGPQFIFQYYEEEERQRGNFPDRFSGHQFPNYSSELNVNALLLGDSALYLCASSLRKVASSYEQYFGPGTRLTVT.

This chain joins TRBV6-1 and TRBJ2-3, with D possibly being TRBD2 (5 bases). V lost 7 bases and J lost 1, with 12 bases in between. The CDR3 consists of 14 residues. Germline lookup yields CDR1 MNHNS and CDR2 SASEGT. The CDR3 DNA follows: TGTGCCAGCATGCGGGCGATTGGCACAGATACGCAGTATTTT. Translation: CASMRAIGTDTQYF.

The chain links TRBV14 to TRBJ2-5; the D gene is possibly TRBD2 (6 bases). There are 13 residues in the CDR3. With 1 base removed from V and 7 bases from J, the gap between germline ends came to 10 bases. Germline V CDR1 and CDR2: SGHDN, FVKESK. DNA for the CDR3: TGTGCCAGCAGCCAAGTCTGGGGAGGGACCCAGTACTTC. This encodes CASSQVWGGTQYF.

The rearrangement uses TRBV5-1 and TRBJ1-5, with 10 bases fitting TRBD1. The V and J ends lost 4 bases and 7 bases, in that order; junction bases with no gene match: 11. This CDR3 is 16 amino acids long. Germline-derived CDR1 and CDR2 are SGHRS and YFSETQ. CDR3 sequence (DNA): TGCGCCAGCAGCCCCGGTCCGGGACAGGGGACCCAGCCCCAGCATTTT. Its translation: CASSPGPGQGTQPQHF.

The chain carries TRBV10-2 and TRBJ1-6; no reliable D call. The germline V gene encodes CDR1 WSHSY and CDR2 SAAADI. With 4 bases removed from V and 11 bases from J, the gap between germline ends came to 9 bases. The CDR3 has 12 amino acids. The CDR3 here is CASSAPRAPLHF. The CDR3 bases are TGCGCCAGCAGTGCCCCCCGGGCACCCCTCCACTTT.

This chain joins TRBV20-1 and TRBJ1-5; a possible D gene is TRBD1 (5 bases). V was shortened by 6 bases and J by 12 bases, with 12 bases between the two germline ends. CDR3 length: 10 amino acids. CDR1 is DFQATT, CDR2 SNEGSKA, per germline (reference sequence). The CDR3 coding sequence is TGCAGTGCCTATAAGACAGTCCAGCATTTT. The encoded protein is CSAYKTVQHF.

The chain combines TRBV5-1 with TRBJ1-6; D ambiguous. Germline CDR1 SGHRS, CDR2 YFSETQ. This CDR3 has 16 amino acids. V was cut by 4 bases and J by 0 bases, with 11 bases left in between. CDR3 nucleotides: TGCGCCAGCAGCATTTCGCTCAGCTCCTATAATTCACCCCTCCACTTT. It specifies CASSISLSSYNSPLHF.

The chain is built from TRBV5-1 and TRBJ2-2; a weak D match, TRBD2 (5 bases). The germline V gene encodes CDR1 SGHRS and CDR2 YFSETQ. The CDR3 consists of 16 residues. The V end lost 4 bases, the J end lost 1 base, and 14 bases lay between the germline ends. The CDR3 loop is CASSTGLTQNTGELFF. In nucleotides, the CDR3 is TGCGCCAGCAGCACCGGACTTACGCAGAACACCGGGGAGCTGTTTTTT.